This TCR beta chain emerged from a study of shared clonotypes between healthy human individuals. General study findings and limits: Despite large depth, sorted-subset datasets appeared incompletely sequenced. Shared across a few donors were around 5% of the naive CD4 clonotypes.

Points on this clone: Antigen specificity is unknown. Within the sample, other DNA sequences also encode this same CDR3.

Libraries were prepared by immunoSEQ multiplex PCR; TCRdb keeps only in-frame clonotypes and omits some of them. Altogether about 2 million clones are present, approximately 95% being singletons, with the ten largest covering more than 0.1%. Germline CDR1 is MNHNY and CDR2 is SVGAGI (reference sequence). The V and J ends lost 2 bases and 1 base respectively, with 9 bases between them. The CDR3 contains 14 residues. A CD45RA+ naive subset and a CD45RA-negative memory subset were split from CD4+ cells. The clonotype originates from a young man in good health. Sequenced material: naive CD4+ T cells sorted from blood. Documented subset: CD45RA+ positively selected. The gene calls are TRBV6-6 and TRBJ2-7; TRBD1 might be the D (6 bases). The CDR3 DNA sequence: TGTGCCAGCAGTTACGGGCAGGGGTCCTACGAGCAGTACTTC. This translates into CASSYGQGSYEQYF.